The 32 T cell receptor beta chains below come from one sample, sequenced in a study of T cells in Graves' hyperthyroidism and ophthalmopathy. RNA transcripts were the template for amplifying TCR beta CDR3 regions. The HTBI set primed first-round TCR CDR3 RT-PCR. Using its own MiXCR run on the multiplex PCR reads, TCRdb lists one record per CDR3 protein. The profile covers under 300,000 distinct CDR3 sequences, with approximately 23% appearing a single time and roughly 60% taken by the ten largest. The specimen was blood. The source of these receptors is a man between 25 and 39 years old with Graves' ophthalmopathy.

In this sample, this clonotype turned up many times. The chain couples TRBV11-2 to TRBJ1-3; 7 nucleotides align to TRBD1. In germline, CDR1 is SGHAT, CDR2 FQNNGV. The CDR3 spans 14 residues. J gave up 4 bases and V 3 bases, and 3 bases lay outside the gene matches. CDR3 amino acids: CASSFGTAGNTIYF. CDR3 DNA sequence: TGTGCCAGCAGCTTTGGGACAGCGGGAAACACCATATATTTT.

The chain is built from TRBV6-1 and TRBJ2-1; 7 nucleotides agree with TRBD2. This CDR3 has 15 residues. Germline CDR1 MNHNS, CDR2 SASEGT. V lost 7 bases to trimming and J lost 8 bases; unmatched junction nucleotides: 14. As DNA, the CDR3 is TGTGCCAGCAATCCCGGGACTACTGAATCCGATGAGCAGTTCTTC. Amino acids: CASNPGTTESDEQFF.

This chain links TRBV11-3 with TRBJ2-1, with 7 positions matching TRBD1. Germline assignment: CDR1 SGHNT and CDR2 YENEEA. This CDR3 contains 13 residues. Trimming took 6 bases from V and 7 from J; bases not matched to a gene: 6. This chain's CDR3 is CASSKGRGNEQFF. DNA for the CDR3: TGTGCCAGCAGTAAGGGCAGGGGGAATGAGCAGTTCTTC.

This clonotype was seen once. A clone one base away is much larger, so this may be a read error. The V gene is TRBV11-2, the J gene TRBJ2-3, with 10 bases lining up with TRBD2. The CDR3 is made up of 20 amino acids. Per germline, CDR1 SGHAT and CDR2 FQNNGV. The junction had 15 bases not matched to a gene; V was cut back by 3 bases and J by 0 bases. The CDR3 reads CASSLIPTSGNGFSTDTQYF. The CDR3 DNA follows: TGTGCCAGCAGCTTGATTCCAACTAGCGGGAATGGGTTTAGCACAGATACGCAGTATTTT.

This clonotype was seen at least ten times. This chain joins TRBV28 and TRBJ2-7, with D perhaps matching TRBD2 (6 bases). In germline, CDR1 is MDHEN, CDR2 SYDVKM. Trimming shortened V by 9 bases and J by 3 bases, and 12 bases separated the two germline ends. This CDR3 is built from 12 residues. CDR3: CASLAEDYEQYF. In DNA form, the CDR3 reads TGTGCCAGTTTAGCGGAGGACTACGAGCAGTACTTC.

The chain recombines TRBV28 with TRBJ2-3; 8 nucleotides line up with TRBD1. Germline V lookup: CDR1 MDHEN, CDR2 SYDVKM. The junction had 5 bases not matched to a gene; V was cut back by 6 bases and J by 0 bases. The CDR3 length is 15 residues. The CDR3 bases are TGTGCCAGCAGCAGGACAGGGACGAGCACAGATACGCAGTATTTT. It yields the protein CASSRTGTSTDTQYF.

V and J are TRBV10-3 and TRBJ2-3, with 12 bases lining up with TRBD1. CDR3 length: 13 residues. J lost 7 bases, V lost 11 bases, and 7 bases had no gene match. The germline V gene has CDR1 ENHRY and CDR2 SYGVKD. CDR3 residues: CAAGQGAGNTQYF. The CDR3, as DNA: TGTGCCGCGGGACAGGGGGCCGGGAATACGCAGTATTTT.

This clonotype was recorded a few times. This rearrangement joins TRBV12-3 or TRBV12-4 to TRBJ2-7; 12 positions match TRBD1. CDR3 length equals 14 residues. The junction had 4 bases not matched to a gene; V was cut back by 7 bases and J by 3 bases. CDR3 loop: CASKGTGGFYEQYF. Here the CDR3 DNA reads TGTGCCAGCAAAGGGACAGGGGGCTTCTACGAGCAGTACTTC.

The sample holds a few counts of this clonotype. The chain recombines TRBV28 with TRBJ2-1; TRBD1 aligns across 9 bases. Germline values: CDR1 MDHEN, CDR2 SYDVKM. The CDR3 totals 15 residues. The ends lost 9 bases at V and 4 bases at J; junction bases unmatched: 10. This CDR3 reads CASQTPGQGYNEQFF. CDR3 DNA: TGTGCCAGTCAGACTCCGGGACAGGGTTACAATGAGCAGTTCTTC. The whole variable domain, filled in from reference TRBV28 and TRBJ2-1, reads DVKVTQSSRYLVKRTGEKVFLECVQDMDHENMFWYRQDPGLGLRLIYFSYDVKMKEKGDIPEGYSVSREKKERFSLILESASTNQTSMYLCASQTPGQGYNEQFFGPGTRLTVL.

This clonotype has ten or more counts. This rearrangement joins TRBV28 to TRBJ1-1; D might be TRBD1 (5 bases). V lost 7 bases and J lost 8, with 14 bases in between. CDR3 length: 12 amino acids. Germline V gene lookup returns CDR1 MDHEN and CDR2 SYDVKM. The CDR3 loop reads CASNTVGDEAFF. The CDR3, as DNA: TGTGCCAGCAATACGGTGGGGGACGAAGCTTTCTTT.

The J gene is TRBJ2-1, the V gene TRBV20-1; 9 bases agree with TRBD2. This CDR3 is 21 amino acids long. Germline CDR1 and CDR2: DFQATT and SNEGSKA (reference sequence). Unmatched junction bases numbered 22, after V lost 2 bases and J lost 2 bases. CDR3 coding DNA: TGCAGTGCTAGACGTGACTCCCGACTAGCGGAATCAGATCATACCTACAATGAGCAGTTCTTC. Translating gives CSARRDSRLAESDHTYNEQFF.

The V call is TRBV2, the J call TRBJ2-1; 10 bases agree with TRBD2. CDR1 is SNHLY and CDR2 is FYNNEI in the germline V gene. CDR3 length: 17 residues. V was clipped by 4 bases and J by 4 bases; unmatched bases: 10. CDR3 sequence: CASSAISSGSIYNEQFF. In nucleotides, the CDR3 is TGTGCCAGCAGTGCCATTTCTAGCGGGAGTATTTACAATGAGCAGTTCTTC.

This clonotype has just a few counts. The chain combines TRBV6-1 with TRBJ1-1, with 7 bases fitting TRBD1. CDR3 length: 12 residues. CDR1 and CDR2 (germline): MNHNS, SASEGT. V trimming: 5 bases; J trimming: 6 bases; junction bases outside the gene matches: 3. The CDR3 DNA reads as TGTGCCAGCAGTTTCGGACAGGCTGAAGCTTTCTTT. This gives the protein CASSFGQAEAFF.

V gene TRBV30 combines with J gene TRBJ1-4, with D possibly matching TRBD1 (5 bases). Germline CDR1 and CDR2: GTSNPN and SVGIG (reference sequence). This CDR3 spans 14 amino acids. The V end was cut by 1 base, the J end by 6 bases, with 12 bases between. In DNA, the CDR3 is TGTGCCTGGAGTGGTAGGGGTGGGGATGAAAAACTGTTTTTT. It yields the protein CAWSGRGGDEKLFF. Full variable domain (outside the CDR3, taken from reference TRBV30 and TRBJ1-4): SQTIHQWPATLVQPVGSPLSLECTVEGTSNPNLYWYRQAAGRGLQLLFYSVGIGQISSEVPQNLSASRPQDRQFILSSKKLLLSDSGFYLCAWSGRGGDEKLFFGSGTQLSVL.

This clonotype was seen ten or more times. The chain carries TRBV18 and TRBJ2-7; the match to TRBD2 covers 8 bases. This CDR3 has 13 amino acids. Per germline, CDR1 KGHSH and CDR2 LQKENI. V dropped 4 bases and J dropped 2; count of bases not matched to a gene: 1. The CDR3 loop reads CASSQRETYEQYF. DNA of the CDR3: TGTGCCAGCTCACAGCGGGAGACCTACGAGCAGTACTTC.

Points on this clonotype: At one end the junction does not follow the germline gene, possibly because of a read error. The chain combines TRBV7-8 with TRBJ1-5, with 9 bases fitting TRBD1. The CDR3 covers 14 residues. From germline, CDR1 is SGHVS and CDR2 FQNEAQ. CDR3 DNA sequence: TGTGCCAGCGGCTTAGGGACAGGGAATCAGCCCCAGCATTTT. As protein: CASGLGTGNQPQHF.

This clonotype was detected many times. The CDR3 bases are TGTGCCAGCAGTCCCCACCTAGCGGGAGCGAACAATGAGCAGTTCTTC. Residues: CASSPHLAGANNEQFF. The V gene is TRBV28, the J gene TRBJ2-1, with 10 bases that match TRBD2. The CDR3 totals 16 residues. The germline CDR1 and CDR2 sequences are MDHEN and SYDVKM. V shed 5 bases, J shed 5 bases, and the junction held 9 bases outside the gene matches.

This clonotype occurred many times. The gene calls are TRBV24-1 and TRBJ2-7; TRBD2 matches at 7 bases. Germline values: CDR1 KGHDR, CDR2 SFDVKD. The CDR3 loop spans 13 amino acids. V lost 4 bases, J lost 9 bases, and 8 bases stayed unmatched. CDR3 amino acids: CATSETGLMGQYF. The CDR3 DNA sequence: TGTGCCACCAGTGAAACGGGACTAATGGGGCAGTACTTC.

This clonotype was observed a few times. V and J are TRBV7-2 and TRBJ1-2; no clear D gene. This CDR3 region has 14 residues. CDR1 is SGHTA and CDR2 is FQGNSA in the germline V gene. The V gene lost 7 bases and the J gene lost 1 base, with 13 bases spanning the gap. This CDR3 reads CASNLRGVNYGYTF. In DNA, the CDR3 is TGTGCCAGCAACCTCCGCGGTGTTAACTATGGCTACACCTTC.

This clonotype was observed once. The V gene is TRBV19, the J gene TRBJ2-1, with TRBD2 identical over 15 bases. The V segment lost 4 bases and the J segment 4 bases; nucleotides outside the gene matches: 8. CDR3 length: 18 residues. Germline V gene lookup returns CDR1 LNHDA and CDR2 SQIVND (reference sequence). CDR3 amino acids: CASSSWGLAGGGYNEQFF. CDR3 nucleotides: TGTGCCAGTAGTAGCTGGGGACTAGCGGGAGGAGGTTACAATGAGCAGTTCTTC.

Worth noting for this clonotype: This clone may be a read error of a much larger clone one base away. The chain couples TRBV11-2 to TRBJ2-7, with D maybe TRBD2 (5 bases). Germline loops: CDR1 SGHAT, CDR2 FQNNGV. The CDR3 extends over 13 amino acids. For the CDR3, the DNA is TGTGCCAGCAGCTGGAGGAACTCCTGCGAGCAGTACTTC. Its protein product is CASSWRNSCEQYF.

This clonotype was observed at least ten times. V and J are TRBV12-3 or TRBV12-4 and TRBJ2-2, with D perhaps matching TRBD2 (5 bases). There are 15 residues in the CDR3. V was shortened by 7 bases and J by 4 bases, with 16 bases between the two germline ends. The CDR3 DNA reads as TGTGCCAGCAAACCGATCGGACTTGGCACCGGGGAGCTGTTTTTT. As protein: CASKPIGLGTGELFF.

The chain links TRBV18 to TRBJ1-1, with a tentative D call TRBD1 (5 bases). Trimming shortened V by 6 bases and J by 0 bases, and 17 bases separated the two germline ends. Germline V gene data show CDR1 as KGHSH and CDR2 as LQKENI. The CDR3 runs 16 residues. CDR3 sequence reads: CASSPSGTWVNTEAFF. In DNA, the CDR3 is TGTGCCAGCTCGCCAAGTGGGACGTGGGTGAACACTGAAGCTTTCTTT. The variable domain in full, with the rest retrieved from reference TRBV18 and TRBJ1-1, is NAGVMQNPRHLVRRRGQEARLRCSPMKGHSHVYWYRQLPEEGLKFMVYLQKENIIDESGMPKERFSAEFPKEGPSILRIQQVVRGDSAAYFCASSPSGTWVNTEAFFGQGTRLTVV.

The V and J genes are TRBV9 and TRBJ2-1, with 7 nucleotides matching TRBD1. After removal of 0 bases from V and 5 bases from J, the junction contained 2 bases not matched to a gene. The CDR3 has 14 amino acids. CDR1 and CDR2 from the germline V gene are SGDLS and YYNGEE. The chain's CDR3 is CASSVEQGNNEQFF. In nucleotides, the CDR3 is TGTGCCAGCAGCGTAGAACAGGGGAACAATGAGCAGTTCTTC.

This clonotype was found a few times. The chain carries TRBV29-1 and TRBJ1-1; weak D call: TRBD1 (5 bases). Germline CDR1 is SQVTM and CDR2 is ANQGSEA. Trimming cost V 6 bases and J 7 bases, with 21 bases left between them. CDR3 length: 14 residues. In nucleotides, the CDR3 is TGCAGCGTCCTTGGGGACGGAATAAACCGTGAAGCTTTCTTT. Translated, it gives CSVLGDGINREAFF.

This clonotype came up many times. The rearrangement uses TRBV20-1 and TRBJ1-3; TRBD1 aligns across 9 bases. The J segment lost 4 bases and the V segment lost 2 bases, leaving 6 bases of the junction unmatched. Germline V gene sequence: CDR1 DFQATT, CDR2 SNEGSKA (reference sequence). The CDR3 is 15 residues long. The CDR3 loop reads CSARTRDREGNTIYF. The DNA of the CDR3 is TGCAGTGCTAGAACCCGGGACAGGGAGGGAAACACCATATATTTT.

This clonotype was seen at least ten times. The rearrangement links TRBV3-1 to TRBJ1-1, with a weak D call TRBD1 (5 bases). The CDR3 sequence is 19 residues long. Germline V lookup: CDR1 LGHDT, CDR2 YNNKEL (reference sequence). Trimming took 2 bases from V and 6 from J, leaving 28 bases between them. CDR3 residues: CASSQQIILTLLWGPEAFF. For the CDR3, the DNA is TGTGCCAGCAGCCAACAGATTATTCTAACCTTGCTGTGGGGACCTGAAGCTTTCTTT.

This clonotype was counted a few times. The genes are TRBV3-1 and TRBJ2-5, with D perhaps matching TRBD1 or TRBD2 (5 bases each). CDR1 is LGHDT, CDR2 YNNKEL, per germline (reference sequence). This CDR3 comprises 13 residues. With 6 bases removed from V and 5 bases from J, the gap between germline ends came to 13 bases. The CDR3 spells CASSLLGDETQYF. Written as DNA, the CDR3 is TGTGCCAGCAGTTTACTGGGGGATGAGACCCAGTACTTC.

This clonotype turned up a few times. V and J are TRBV9 and TRBJ1-6; TRBD1 might be the D (6 bases). Trimming removed 4 bases from V and 7 bases from J, with 21 bases in between. CDR3 size: 17 residues. The germline CDR1 and CDR2 sequences are SGDLS and YYNGEE. The CDR3 nucleotides read TGTGCCAGCAGCACTAACGGTTATCCCAGGGGCAATTCACCCCTCCACTTT. Its protein is CASSTNGYPRGNSPLHF.

This chain links TRBV6-1 with TRBJ2-3; 9 positions agree with TRBD2. Germline V gene data show CDR1 as MNHNS and CDR2 as SASEGT. V lost 7 bases and J lost 3; bases outside the gene matches: 14. The CDR3 spans 17 residues. The CDR3 DNA sequence: TGTGCCAGCAAGGGCGGGAGGGCCCAGCTAAAGACAGATACGCAGTATTTT. It translates to CASKGGRAQLKTDTQYF.

V is TRBV24-1 and J is TRBJ2-5; either TRBD1 or TRBD2 may fit D (6 bases each). The CDR3 spans 15 residues. Germline V CDR1 and CDR2: KGHDR, SFDVKD. Trimming left V 3 bases short and J 5 bases short, with 15 bases between. DNA of the CDR3: TGTGCCACCAGTGATCTAAAGGGGGGTGTCGAGACCCAGTACTTC. This encodes CATSDLKGGVETQYF.

The V call is TRBV7-2, the J call TRBJ2-7; D might be TRBD2 (5 bases). The CDR3 covers 14 residues. In germline, CDR1 is SGHTA, CDR2 FQGNSA. V lost 1 base, J lost 7 bases, and 14 bases lay in between. The CDR3, as DNA: TGTGCCAGCAGCTTAGTACAGCCCGCGGGTGAGCAGTACTTC. The encoded protein is CASSLVQPAGEQYF.